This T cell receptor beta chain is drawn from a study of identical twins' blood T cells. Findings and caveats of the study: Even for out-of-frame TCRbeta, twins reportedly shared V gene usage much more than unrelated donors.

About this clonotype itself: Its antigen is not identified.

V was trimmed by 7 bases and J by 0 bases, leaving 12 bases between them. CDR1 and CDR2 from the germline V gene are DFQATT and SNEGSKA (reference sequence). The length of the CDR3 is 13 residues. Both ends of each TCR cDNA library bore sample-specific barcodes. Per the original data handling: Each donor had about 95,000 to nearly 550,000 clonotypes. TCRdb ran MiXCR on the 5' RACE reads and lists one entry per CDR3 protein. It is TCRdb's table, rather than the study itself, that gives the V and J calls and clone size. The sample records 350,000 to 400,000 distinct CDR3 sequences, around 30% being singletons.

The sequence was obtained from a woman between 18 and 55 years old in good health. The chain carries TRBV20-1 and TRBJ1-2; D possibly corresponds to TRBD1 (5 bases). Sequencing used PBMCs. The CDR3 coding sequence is TGCAGTGTCGAAGGGGTTACTAACTATGGCTACACCTTC. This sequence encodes CSVEGVTNYGYTF.